This T cell receptor beta chain was identified during a study of T-cell memory formation after mild COVID-19. Findings and caveats of the study: Mainly CM and EM harbored the contracting CD4+ clones; mainly EMRA harbored the CD8+ ones. Pre-infection memory held some responding clones, suggesting pre-existing cross-reactive T cells responded.

This clonotype turned up a few times. Its antigen remains unidentified. Constant-segment primers and 5'RACE yielded cDNA libraries for TCR alpha and TCR beta, each carrying sample barcodes and UMIs. MiXCR was run by TCRdb on the 5' RACE reads, yielding one entry per CDR3 protein. The profile shows roughly 300,000 distinct CDR3 sequences, roughly 13% of them singletons. The sample comprised PBMCs or a T cell subset sorted from them (not recorded which). This receptor was identified in a young man who had mild COVID-19 (a few samples of this study predate the infection). Cell type and time point are not known.

CDR3 amino acids: CASSQDGYNQPQHF. CDR3 DNA sequence: TGCGCCAGCAGCCAGGACGGCTACAATCAGCCCCAGCATTTT. The chain is built from TRBV4-1 and TRBJ1-5; D unresolved. Germline V gene lookup returns CDR1 MGHRA and CDR2 YSYEKL. The CDR3 is made up of 14 amino acids. Trimming took off 3 bases at V and 3 bases at J, with 9 bases between the two ends.